This T cell receptor beta chain was found in a study of blood T cell repertoires in COVID-19. Study overall: Specimens from acute and convalescent COVID-19 originated in the United States, Italy and Spain.

TCRdb's copy holds only in-frame clones and misses some; the assay was immunoSEQ multiplex PCR. Here the sample spans 200,000 to 250,000 clones, roughly 86% being singletons. There are 14 residues in the CDR3. Germline V gene sequence: CDR1 SEHNR, CDR2 FQNEAQ (reference sequence). Trimming shortened V by 1 base and J by 8 bases, and 14 bases separated the two germline ends. The origin of this receptor is an elderly man with acute or convalescent COVID-19. This chain connects TRBV7-9 to TRBJ1-2; D might be TRBD1 (6 bases). Sequencing input: peripheral blood. CDR3 region: CASSLVHGGLGYTF. As DNA, the CDR3 is TGTGCCAGCAGCTTAGTACACGGGGGGCTCGGCTACACCTTC.